This record looks at one T cell receptor (beta chain) sequence and its context. TCRdb keeps only in-frame clones here, not all; method: immunoSEQ multiplex PCR. The sample contains approximately 110,000 clones, around 84% of which appear only once. The V end was cut by 1 base, the J end by 5 bases, with 17 bases between. This CDR3 contains 16 residues. In germline, CDR1 is LGHNT, CDR2 FRNRAP. The sample originates from a study of blood T cell repertoires in COVID-19. Sequencing input: peripheral blood. The V call is TRBV12-5, the J call TRBJ2-5; TRBD1 is a possible D gene (6 bases). This clonotype was sampled from a human donor in a cohort sampled during active COVID-19. The CDR3 sequence is CASGLDQGLWVETQYF. The CDR3 DNA sequence: TGTGCTAGTGGTTTGGACCAGGGGCTTTGGGTGGAGACCCAGTACTTC.